These 18 T cell receptor beta chains originate from one sample sequenced in a study of T cells in Graves' hyperthyroidism and ophthalmopathy. The TCR beta CDR3 regions underwent amplification using RNA transcripts as the source. The TCR CDR3 was amplified in a first-round RT-PCR using the HTBI primer set. In TCRdb, the multiplex PCR reads were re-called with MiXCR into one record per CDR3 protein. The table shows 500,000 to 550,000 distinct CDR3 sequences, with 15% to 20% occurring only once. The sequencing sample was made of blood. The receptors come from a middle-aged man with Graves' ophthalmopathy.

This clonotype was counted between two and nine times. This rearrangement joins TRBV7-2 to TRBJ2-7; possible D gene TRBD1, 5 bases. The V gene lost 1 base and the J gene lost 6 bases, with 19 bases spanning the gap. The CDR3 is 16 residues long. The germline V gene encodes CDR1 SGHTA and CDR2 FQGNSA. As DNA, the CDR3 is TGTGCCAGCAGCTTAGACCCGGACATTGGGTATAGCGAGCAGTACTTC. Amino acids: CASSLDPDIGYSEQYF.

This clonotype was counted only a few times. The chain joins TRBV4-2 to TRBJ2-5; 13 bases are a match to TRBD2. This CDR3 is 16 amino acids long. After removal of 1 base from V and 5 bases from J, the junction contained 4 bases not matched to a gene. CDR1 LGHNA and CDR2 YNFKEQ come from the germline V gene. The CDR3, as DNA: TGTGCCAGCAGCCAAGGACTAGCGGGGGGTTTCGAGACCCAGTACTTC. Translated: CASSQGLAGGFETQYF.

The chain carries TRBV20-1 and TRBJ2-7, with D possibly TRBD1 on 6 matching bases. Between the trimmed V and J ends, which lost 0 bases and 1 base, there was a span of 13 bases. Germline assignment: CDR1 DFQATT and CDR2 SNEGSKA (reference sequence). The CDR3 sequence is 15 residues long. CDR3 coding DNA: TGCAGTGCTAGAGATCTGATAAGGGGGTCCTACGAGCAGTACTTC. Translated: CSARDLIRGSYEQYF.

The chain employs TRBV12-5 and TRBJ2-7, with a tentative D call TRBD2 (6 bases). V lost 7 bases to trimming and J lost 2 bases, with 12 bases between them. This CDR3 contains 13 residues. Germline lookup yields CDR1 LGHNT and CDR2 FRNRAP. The CDR3 nucleotides are TGTGCTAGTGCAGAGGGGAGGCCCTACGAGCAGTACTTC. It yields the protein CASAEGRPYEQYF.

In its sample, this clonotype was seen a few times. This chain joins TRBV7-3 and TRBJ1-1; 7 bases map to TRBD1. The CDR3 is 16 amino acids. Germline assignment: CDR1 SGHTA and CDR2 FQGTGA. V shed 8 bases, J shed 1 base, and the junction held 13 bases outside the gene matches. CDR3 amino acids: CASSRSQQGTNTEAFF. The CDR3 coding sequence is TGTGCCAGCTCACGATCCCAACAGGGGACGAACACTGAAGCTTTCTTT. The whole variable domain, remainder taken from reference TRBV7-3 and TRBJ1-1, is GAGVSQTPSNKVTEKGKYVELRCDPISGHTALYWYRQSLGQGPEFLIYFQGTGAADDSGLPNDRFFAVRPEGSVSTLKIQRTERGDSAVYLCASSRSQQGTNTEAFFGQGTRLTVV.

This clonotype occurred many times. The gene calls are TRBV7-3 and TRBJ2-3, with 10 bases aligning to TRBD2. CDR1 and CDR2 from the germline V gene are SGHTA and FQGTGA. The CDR3 is made up of 15 amino acids. The V gene end was trimmed by 5 bases and the J gene end by 5 bases; junction bases not matched to a gene: 7. The CDR3 is CASSLTSGERDTQYF. The CDR3 DNA follows: TGTGCCAGCAGCCTTACTAGCGGGGAGAGAGATACGCAGTATTTT. Drawing the rest from reference TRBV7-3 and TRBJ2-3, the complete variable domain is GAGVSQTPSNKVTEKGKYVELRCDPISGHTALYWYRQSLGQGPEFLIYFQGTGAADDSGLPNDRFFAVRPEGSVSTLKIQRTERGDSAVYLCASSLTSGERDTQYFGPGTRLTVL.

In its sample, this clonotype was seen a few times. The chain employs TRBV6-1 and TRBJ1-1; possibly TRBD1 for D (5 bases). The V gene's germline CDR1 is MNHNS and CDR2 SASEGT. CDR3 size: 14 residues. The V end was cut by 8 bases, the J end by 4 bases, with 17 bases between. CDR3 coding DNA: TGTGCCAGCGGGGACCGGGAATGGGGCACTGAAGCTTTCTTT. Residues: CASGDREWGTEAFF.

This clonotype was found many times. The rearrangement links TRBV20-1 to TRBJ2-5, with 8 bases matching TRBD1. Trimming cost V 0 bases and J 1 base; bases outside gene matches: 10. Germline values: CDR1 DFQATT, CDR2 SNEGSKA (reference sequence). The CDR3 is 17 residues long. In DNA form, the CDR3 reads TGCAGTGCTAGAGATCGGGTGGGACAGGCCTTCCAAGAGACCCAGTACTTC. The encoded protein is CSARDRVGQAFQETQYF.

Many counts were recorded for this clonotype. The rearrangement joins TRBV3-1 to TRBJ2-7; D gene ambiguous. Germline loops: CDR1 LGHDT, CDR2 YNNKEL (reference sequence). This CDR3 comprises 12 residues. V lost 2 bases and J 5 bases, leaving 7 bases between the germline ends. The DNA of the CDR3 is TGTGCCAGCAGCCAACCTAGGGACGAGCAGTACTTC. Its translation: CASSQPRDEQYF.

This chain connects TRBV20-1 to TRBJ1-4; tentative D call: TRBD1 (6 bases). The V and J ends lost 4 bases and 6 bases respectively, with 18 bases between them. The germline V gene encodes CDR1 DFQATT and CDR2 SNEGSKA (reference sequence). The CDR3 has 15 residues. The CDR3 loop is CSANHRVWLDEKLFF. CDR3 nucleotide sequence: TGCAGTGCTAACCACAGGGTGTGGTTGGATGAAAAACTGTTTTTT.

The CDR3 sequence: CSALLTSGVETQYF. The CDR3 nucleotides read TGCAGTGCTTTACTGACTAGCGGGGTAGAGACCCAGTACTTC. The rearrangement uses TRBV20-1 and TRBJ2-5; 11 nucleotides line up with TRBD2. The V segment lost 5 bases and the J segment 4 bases; nucleotides outside the gene matches: 6. This CDR3 spans 14 amino acids. The germline V gene encodes CDR1 DFQATT and CDR2 SNEGSKA (reference sequence).

This chain uses TRBV29-1 with TRBJ1-1, with D maybe TRBD1 (6 bases). V gave up 7 bases and J gave up 10 bases, with 16 bases separating them. The V gene's germline CDR1 is SQVTM and CDR2 ANQGSEA. The CDR3 is 11 amino acids. The CDR3 DNA reads TGCAGCGGGCTATCCGGGACACGAGCTTTCTTT. Translating it yields CSGLSGTRAFF.

The chain links TRBV6-2 or TRBV6-3 to TRBJ1-2; D remains unclear. This CDR3 spans 15 amino acids. Germline CDR1 MNHEY, CDR2 SVGEGT. Trimming removed 2 bases from V and 5 bases from J, with 15 bases in between. CDR3 nucleotide sequence: TGTGCCAGCAGTTACGGGTCGGGCCAAAATTATGGCTACACCTTC. Residues: CASSYGSGQNYGYTF.

The chain recombines TRBV10-2 with TRBJ2-3; 9 nucleotides align to TRBD2. The CDR3 contains 17 residues. Germline V gene data show CDR1 as WSHSY and CDR2 as SAAADI. Germline trimming cut 3 bases from V and 3 bases from J; bases unmatched to any gene: 10. This chain's CDR3 is CASSEFAGGPLTDTQYF. The CDR3 nucleotides are TGCGCCAGCAGTGAATTTGCGGGAGGGCCGTTGACAGATACGCAGTATTTT.

Only a few counts were recorded for this clonotype. CDR3 nucleotides: TGTGCCAGCAGTTTATCCCTGGGGGCGGGAGGGTTTGAGACCCAGTACTTC. Its translation is CASSLSLGAGGFETQYF. The chain couples TRBV27 to TRBJ2-5, with 9 bases matching TRBD2. With V trimmed by 0 bases and J by 5 bases, 10 bases remained unmatched. The CDR3 totals 17 residues. The germline gives CDR1 MNHEY, CDR2 SMNVEV (reference sequence).

This clonotype was seen a few times. The rearrangement joins TRBV5-4 to TRBJ2-7, with TRBD1 matching 8 bases. CDR1 is SGHNT, CDR2 YYREEE, per germline (reference sequence). The CDR3 consists of 15 residues. After removal of 3 bases from V and 3 bases from J, the junction contained 8 bases not matched to a gene. The CDR3: CASSSDRGIYYEQYF. CDR3 DNA sequence: TGTGCCAGCAGCTCAGACAGGGGAATATACTACGAGCAGTACTTC.

This clonotype was seen at least ten times. V gene TRBV18 combines with J gene TRBJ2-3, with D possibly matching TRBD2 (6 bases). The CDR3 covers 15 residues. CDR1 KGHSH and CDR2 LQKENI come from the germline V gene. Between the trimmed V and J ends, which lost 6 bases and 3 bases, there was a span of 16 bases. CDR3 in amino acids: CASSPQGGSTDTQYF. For the CDR3, the DNA is TGTGCCAGCTCGCCCCAAGGAGGGAGTACAGATACGCAGTATTTT.

This clonotype was detected only a few times. This chain connects TRBV7-3 to TRBJ2-7; D perhaps matches TRBD2 (6 bases). This CDR3 is built from 18 residues. Germline V gene lookup returns CDR1 SGHTA and CDR2 FQGTGA. The V end lost 1 base, the J end lost 6 bases, and 25 bases lay between the germline ends. CDR3 sequence (DNA): TGTGCCAGCAGCTTAAGCCGCCCGGAGGAGGGCCATTTGGGCGAGCAGTACTTC. Amino acids: CASSLSRPEEGHLGEQYF.